This entry lists 24 T cell receptor beta chains sequenced from one sample in a study of cytomegalovirus exposure and HLA in healthy donors. TCRdb's table, derived via immunoSEQ multiplex PCR, lists solely in-frame clones and lacks some. The sample includes some 80,000 clones, 95% to 97% of them seen just once. Source material: PBMCs. These receptors all stem from a woman between 18 and 30 years old in good health and CMV-seronegative.

The rearrangement links TRBV5-4 to TRBJ2-7; 10 bases agree with TRBD1. V shed 3 bases, J shed 3 bases, and the junction held 9 bases outside the gene matches. Germline V gene sequence: CDR1 SGHNT, CDR2 YYREEE (reference sequence). The CDR3 sequence is 16 residues long. CDR3 coding DNA: TGTGCCAGCAGCTCTCCCGGACAGGGGGAACGCTACGAGCAGTACTTC. It encodes CASSSPGQGERYEQYF.

The chain joins TRBV5-4 to TRBJ1-1; no reliable D call. The CDR3 extends over 13 amino acids. Per the germline V gene, CDR1 is SGHNT and CDR2 is YYREEE (reference sequence). Trimming took off 5 bases at V and 3 bases at J, with 11 bases between the two ends. The CDR3 DNA follows: TGTGCCAGCAGGATGATCGGGGACACTGAAGCTTTCTTT. Its translation: CASRMIGDTEAFF.

This clone was seen a single time. The CDR3 bases are TGTGCCAGTAACCCGGGGACAGGGGATCTCTACAATGAGCAGTTCTTC. Translated, it gives CASNPGTGDLYNEQFF. V is TRBV5-4 and J is TRBJ2-1; 10 nucleotides align to TRBD1. Germline assignment: CDR1 SGHNT and CDR2 YYREEE (reference sequence). V shed 8 bases, J shed 3 bases, and the junction held 11 bases outside the gene matches. This CDR3 is built from 16 residues.

This chain joins TRBV18 and TRBJ1-2; a weak D match, TRBD1 (5 bases). Germline-derived CDR1 and CDR2 are KGHSH and LQKENI. Trimming removed 1 base at V and 6 bases at J, with 21 bases between. The CDR3 covers 17 residues. The CDR3 nucleotides are TGTGCCAGCTCACCACGGCCAGGACAACCTGACGTCGATGGCTACACCTTC. This codes for CASSPRPGQPDVDGYTF.

The chain is built from TRBV11-2 and TRBJ2-3; 7 bases are a match to TRBD2. This CDR3 is built from 15 residues. The germline V gene encodes CDR1 SGHAT and CDR2 FQNNGV. The V gene end was trimmed by 7 bases and the J gene end by 0 bases; junction bases not matched to a gene: 7. The CDR3 reads CASNPRGESTDTQYF. The CDR3 DNA reads TGTGCCAGCAACCCCCGGGGGGAGAGCACAGATACGCAGTATTTT.

The chain links TRBV21-1 to TRBJ2-2; the table's D gene call, TRBD2, was not cross checked with the DNA. TRBV21-1 is listed as a pseudogene. CDR3 length: 20 amino acids. CDR3 residues: CASSKRGLAGVYMTPGELFF. CDR3 nucleotides: TGTGCCAGCAGCAAAAGGGGGCTAGCGGGAGTGTATATGACCCCCGGGGAGCTGTTTTTT.

This clone was seen more than once but under ten times. V gene TRBV5-1 combines with J gene TRBJ2-7, with 11 bases identical to TRBD2. Germline CDR1 is SGHRS and CDR2 is YFSETQ. The trim removed 2 bases at V and 6 bases at J, leaving 7 bases unmatched. The CDR3 covers 15 residues. The CDR3 region is CASSLSTSGTSEQYF. The CDR3 DNA reads TGCGCCAGCAGCTTATCGACTAGCGGGACGAGCGAGCAGTACTTC.

The V call is TRBV10-3, the J call TRBJ2-7, with D possibly TRBD1 on 5 matching bases. The V gene lost 1 base and the J gene lost 5 bases, with 21 bases spanning the gap. The CDR3 spans 17 residues. Germline values: CDR1 ENHRY, CDR2 SYGVKD. The CDR3 protein is CAISEFTTRPGNDEQYF. DNA for the CDR3: TGTGCCATCAGTGAGTTTACCACGCGGCCAGGGAACGACGAGCAGTACTTC.

This CDR3 is CASTTVDYNEQFF. As DNA, the CDR3 is TGTGCCAGCACCACAGTAGATTACAATGAGCAGTTCTTC. The J gene is TRBJ2-1, the V gene TRBV25-1; D gene uncertain. This CDR3 is built from 13 residues. Germline assignment: CDR1 MGHDK and CDR2 SYGVNS. Trimming pared 7 bases from V and 4 bases from J, leaving 11 bases between. The complete variable domain, with remaining parts taken from reference TRBV25-1 and TRBJ2-1, reads EADIYQTPRYLVIGTGKKITLECSQTMGHDKMYWYQQDPGMELHLIHYSYGVNSTEKGDLSSESTVSRIRTEHFPLTLESARPSHTSQYLCASTTVDYNEQFFGPGTRLTVL.

This clone was seen a single time. This chain uses TRBV18 with TRBJ1-1, with 9 positions matching TRBD1. Germline CDR1 reads KGHSH; CDR2 reads LQKENI. Unmatched junction bases numbered 10, after V lost 4 bases and J lost 4 bases. There are 16 residues in the CDR3. In nucleotides, the CDR3 is TGTGCCAGCTCACTTGGAGGACAGGGGTTGGCCACTGAAGCTTTCTTT. It encodes CASSLGGQGLATEAFF. The full variable domain, completed using reference TRBV18 and TRBJ1-1, is NAGVMQNPRHLVRRRGQEARLRCSPMKGHSHVYWYRQLPEEGLKFMVYLQKENIIDESGMPKERFSAEFPKEGPSILRIQQVVRGDSAAYFCASSLGGQGLATEAFFGQGTRLTVV.

The chain joins TRBV29-1 to TRBJ2-1; D possibly corresponds to TRBD1 (5 bases). The CDR3 extends over 9 amino acids. With 4 bases removed from V and 16 bases from J, the gap between germline ends came to 11 bases. Germline V CDR1 and CDR2: SQVTM, ANQGSEA. CDR3 in DNA: TGCAGCGTTGCAGGGTCTGTCTTCTTC. Encoded protein: CSVAGSVFF.

The V gene is TRBV25-1, the J gene TRBJ1-1, with D possibly being TRBD1 (6 bases). V was cut by 1 base and J by 8 bases, with 11 bases left in between. CDR1 is MGHDK, CDR2 SYGVNS, per germline. CDR3 size: 13 residues. The CDR3 DNA reads as TGTGCCAGCAGTGAATCCGGGGGGCCCGAAGCTTTCTTT. It yields the protein CASSESGGPEAFF.

The chain combines TRBV28 with TRBJ1-2, with D hard to call. Germline CDR1 is MDHEN and CDR2 is SYDVKM. The CDR3 spans 14 residues. V lost 4 bases and J lost 6, with 15 bases in between. CDR3 region: CASSSSFARDGYTF. CDR3 coding DNA: TGTGCCAGCAGTTCGTCGTTCGCCCGCGATGGCTACACCTTC.

The table lists this clone with a few counts. The chain has TRBV5-8 and TRBJ2-5, with D possibly being TRBD1 (7 bases). CDR3 length: 15 residues. V was pared by 5 bases and J by 5 bases, with 19 bases between. Per germline, CDR1 SGHTS and CDR2 YDEGEE. As DNA, the CDR3 is TGTGCCAGCAGGACCGGGACAGCGGGCGGGGAGACCCAGTACTTC. Its translation is CASRTGTAGGETQYF.

The rearrangement uses TRBV6-1 and TRBJ1-1; no clear D gene. Germline-derived CDR1 and CDR2 are MNHNS and SASEGT. The CDR3 totals 11 residues. Trimming pared 5 bases from V and 10 bases from J, leaving 11 bases between. CDR3 sequence (DNA): TGTGCCAGCAGTAACACCATTCGAGCTTTCTTT. It is translated as CASSNTIRAFF.

The chain is built from TRBV5-7 and TRBJ1-4; 9 bases match TRBD1. TRBV5-7 is placed among ORFs of uncertain function. The CDR3 runs to 17 residues. The junction had 8 bases not matched to a gene; V was cut back by 4 bases and J by 1 base. The CDR3 spells CASSLRRDRETNEKLFF. CDR3 sequence (DNA): TGTGCCAGCAGCCTTAGGCGGGACAGGGAAACTAATGAAAAACTGTTTTTT.

The CDR3 DNA sequence: TGTGCCAGCAGCCCGAGCGGGATGAGCTCCTACGAGCAGTACTTC. Amino acid sequence: CASSPSGMSSYEQYF. The chain is built from TRBV7-9 and TRBJ2-7; 7 nucleotides agree with TRBD2. Germline lookup yields CDR1 SEHNR and CDR2 FQNEAQ (reference sequence). The CDR3 consists of 15 residues. V shed 5 bases and J 0 bases; nucleotides not matched to a gene: 7.

The rearrangement uses TRBV18 and TRBJ2-7; D is undetermined. Trimming shortened V by 0 bases and J by 3 bases, and 6 bases separated the two germline ends. The CDR3 spans 13 residues. Germline loops: CDR1 KGHSH, CDR2 LQKENI. This CDR3 reads CASSPPTVYEQYF. CDR3 nucleotide sequence: TGTGCCAGCTCACCACCCACAGTCTACGAGCAGTACTTC.

Only one count was recorded for this clone. The chain is built from TRBV4-1 and TRBJ2-2; the match to TRBD2 covers 11 bases. The CDR3 consists of 17 residues. The V gene end was trimmed by 1 base and the J gene end by 4 bases; junction bases not matched to a gene: 5. Germline CDR1 MGHRA, CDR2 YSYEKL. Here the CDR3 DNA reads TGCGCCAGCAGCCAAGTTAGACTAGCGGGACGCACCGGGGAGCTGTTTTTT. It is translated as CASSQVRLAGRTGELFF.

The chain joins TRBV19 to TRBJ2-5; a weak D match, TRBD1 (6 bases). The CDR3 is made up of 13 amino acids. From germline, CDR1 is LNHDA and CDR2 SQIVND (reference sequence). V lost 2 bases and J lost 3, with 7 bases in between. This CDR3 reads CASSIQGKETQYF. DNA for the CDR3: TGTGCCAGTAGTATACAGGGGAAAGAGACCCAGTACTTC.

The chain joins TRBV9 to TRBJ1-1; possible D gene TRBD1, 6 bases. Germline V gene sequence: CDR1 SGDLS, CDR2 YYNGEE. V dropped 3 bases and J dropped 0 bases, with 12 bases sitting between them. The CDR3 runs to 15 residues. CDR3: CASSGDTEMNTEAFF. CDR3 DNA sequence: TGTGCCAGCAGCGGGGACACAGAGATGAACACTGAAGCTTTCTTT.

The rearrangement uses TRBV6-5 and TRBJ1-1; D not resolved. The CDR3 totals 15 residues. The germline gives CDR1 MNHEY, CDR2 SVGAGI. With 0 bases removed from V and 1 base from J, the gap between germline ends came to 9 bases. The CDR3 here is CASSYSTRSNTEAFF. CDR3 in DNA: TGTGCCAGCAGTTACTCGACGCGGTCGAACACTGAAGCTTTCTTT.

The genes are TRBV5-5 and TRBJ2-3; D is possibly TRBD1 (6 bases). This CDR3 spans 15 amino acids. Germline V gene data show CDR1 as SGHKS and CDR2 as YYEKEE (reference sequence). Trimming removed 1 base at V and 2 bases at J, with 11 bases between. Here the CDR3 DNA reads TGTGCCAGCAGCTTGTGGGGGCAGCCCACAGATACGCAGTATTTT. Amino acid sequence: CASSLWGQPTDTQYF.

The genes are TRBV13 and TRBJ2-3, with D hard to call. Germline lookup yields CDR1 PRHDT and CDR2 FYEKMQ (reference sequence). The CDR3 totals 16 residues. V lost 3 bases to trimming and J lost 0 bases, with 13 bases between them. CDR3 sequence reads: CASSFQQLSSTDTQYF. The CDR3 nucleotides are TGTGCCAGCAGCTTCCAACAGCTTTCTAGCACAGATACGCAGTATTTT.